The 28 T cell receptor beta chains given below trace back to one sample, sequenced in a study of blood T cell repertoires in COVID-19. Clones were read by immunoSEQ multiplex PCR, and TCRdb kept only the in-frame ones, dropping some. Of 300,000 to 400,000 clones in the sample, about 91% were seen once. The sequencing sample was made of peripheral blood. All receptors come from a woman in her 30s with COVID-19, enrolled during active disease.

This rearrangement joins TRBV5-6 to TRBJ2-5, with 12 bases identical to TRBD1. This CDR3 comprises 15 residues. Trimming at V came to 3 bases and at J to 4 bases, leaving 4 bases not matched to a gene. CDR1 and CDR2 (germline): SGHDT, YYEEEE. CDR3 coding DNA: TGTGCCAGCAGCTCCGGGACAGGGGGCCGAGAGACCCAGTACTTC. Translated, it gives CASSSGTGGRETQYF. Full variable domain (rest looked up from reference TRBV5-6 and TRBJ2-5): DAGVTQSPTHLIKTRGQQVTLRCSPKSGHDTVSWYQQALGQGPQFIFQYYEEEERQRGNFPDRFSGHQFPNYSSELNVNALLLGDSALYLCASSSGTGGRETQYFGPGTRLLVL.

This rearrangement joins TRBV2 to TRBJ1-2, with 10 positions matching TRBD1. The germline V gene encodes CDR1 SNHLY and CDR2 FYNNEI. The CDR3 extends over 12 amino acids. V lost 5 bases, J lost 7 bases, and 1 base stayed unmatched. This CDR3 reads CASSRTGGGYTF. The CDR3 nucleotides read TGTGCCAGCAGTAGGACAGGGGGTGGCTACACCTTC.

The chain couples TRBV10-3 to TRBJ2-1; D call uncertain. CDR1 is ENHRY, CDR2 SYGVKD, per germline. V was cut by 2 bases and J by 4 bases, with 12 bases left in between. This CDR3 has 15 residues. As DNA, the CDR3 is TGTGCCATCAGTGAGGCAGACTCTGAGTACAATGAGCAGTTCTTC. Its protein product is CAISEADSEYNEQFF.

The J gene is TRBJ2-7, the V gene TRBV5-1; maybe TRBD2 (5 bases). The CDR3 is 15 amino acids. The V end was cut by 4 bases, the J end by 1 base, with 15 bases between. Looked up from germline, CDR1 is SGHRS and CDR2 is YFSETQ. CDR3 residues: CASSPSGGGSYEQYV. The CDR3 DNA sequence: TGCGCCAGCAGCCCGAGCGGAGGAGGATCCTACGAGCAGTACGTC.

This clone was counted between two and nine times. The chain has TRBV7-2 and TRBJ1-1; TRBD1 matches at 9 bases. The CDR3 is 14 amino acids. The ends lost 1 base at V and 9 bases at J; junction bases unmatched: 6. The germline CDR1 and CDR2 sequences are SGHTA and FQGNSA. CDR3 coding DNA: TGTGCCAGCAGCTTAGTAGACAGGGGGTTTAAAGCTTTCTTT. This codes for CASSLVDRGFKAFF.

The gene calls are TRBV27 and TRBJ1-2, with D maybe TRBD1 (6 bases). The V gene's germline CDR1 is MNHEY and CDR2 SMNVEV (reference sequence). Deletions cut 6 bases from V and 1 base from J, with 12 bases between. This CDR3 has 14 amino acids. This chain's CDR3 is CASRRTVNNYGYTF. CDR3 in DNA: TGTGCCAGCAGACGGACAGTGAATAACTATGGCTACACCTTC.

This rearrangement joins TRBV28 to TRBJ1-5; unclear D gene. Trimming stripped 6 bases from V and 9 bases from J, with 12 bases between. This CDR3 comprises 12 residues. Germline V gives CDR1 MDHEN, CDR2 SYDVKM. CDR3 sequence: CASREGSRPQHF. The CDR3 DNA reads TGTGCCAGCAGGGAGGGATCCCGGCCCCAGCATTTT. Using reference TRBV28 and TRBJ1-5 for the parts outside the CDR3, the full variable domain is DVKVTQSSRYLVKRTGEKVFLECVQDMDHENMFWYRQDPGLGLRLIYFSYDVKMKEKGDIPEGYSVSREKKERFSLILESASTNQTSMYLCASREGSRPQHFGDGTRLSIL.

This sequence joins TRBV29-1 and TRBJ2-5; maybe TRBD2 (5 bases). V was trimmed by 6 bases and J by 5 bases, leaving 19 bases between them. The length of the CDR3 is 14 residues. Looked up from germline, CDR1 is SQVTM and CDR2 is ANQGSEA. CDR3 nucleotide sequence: TGCAGCGTCCGGGGTGGGCTAGTTGGGGAGACCCAGTACTTC. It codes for CSVRGGLVGETQYF.

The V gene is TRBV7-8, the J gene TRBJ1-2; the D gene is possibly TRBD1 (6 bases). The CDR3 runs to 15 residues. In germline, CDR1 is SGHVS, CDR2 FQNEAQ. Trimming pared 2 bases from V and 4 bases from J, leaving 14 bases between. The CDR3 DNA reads TGTGCCAGCAGCTTAACCACAGGGTTGGGCTATGGCTACACCTTC. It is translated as CASSLTTGLGYGYTF.

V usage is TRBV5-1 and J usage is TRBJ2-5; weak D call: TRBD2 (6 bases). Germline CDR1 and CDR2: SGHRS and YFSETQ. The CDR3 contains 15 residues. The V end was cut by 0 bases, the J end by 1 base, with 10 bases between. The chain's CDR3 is CASSLEGLTQETQYF. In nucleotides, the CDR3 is TGCGCCAGCAGCTTGGAGGGACTGACCCAAGAGACCCAGTACTTC.

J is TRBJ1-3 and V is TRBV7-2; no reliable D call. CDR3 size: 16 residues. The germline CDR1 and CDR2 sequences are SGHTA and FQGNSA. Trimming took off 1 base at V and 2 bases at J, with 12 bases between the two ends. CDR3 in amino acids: CASSLGAAGAGNTIYF. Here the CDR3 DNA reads TGTGCCAGCAGCTTAGGAGCGGCAGGCGCTGGAAACACCATATATTTT.

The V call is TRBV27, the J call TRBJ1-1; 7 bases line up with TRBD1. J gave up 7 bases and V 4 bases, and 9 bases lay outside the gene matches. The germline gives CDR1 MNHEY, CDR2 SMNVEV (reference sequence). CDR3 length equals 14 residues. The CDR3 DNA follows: TGTGCCAGCAGTTCCTTAGCCGGGACAGATGAAGCTTTCTTT. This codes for CASSSLAGTDEAFF.

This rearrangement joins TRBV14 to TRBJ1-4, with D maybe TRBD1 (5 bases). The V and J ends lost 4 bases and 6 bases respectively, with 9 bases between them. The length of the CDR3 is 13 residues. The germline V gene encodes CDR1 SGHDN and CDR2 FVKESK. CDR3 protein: CASSPRGDEKLFF. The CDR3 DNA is TGTGCCAGCAGCCCGCGGGGGGATGAAAAACTGTTTTTT.

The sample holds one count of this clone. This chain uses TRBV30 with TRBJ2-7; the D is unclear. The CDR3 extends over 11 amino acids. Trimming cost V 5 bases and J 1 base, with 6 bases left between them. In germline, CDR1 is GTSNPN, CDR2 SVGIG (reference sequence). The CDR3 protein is CAWSSSYEQYF. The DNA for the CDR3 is TGTGCCTGGTCCAGTTCCTACGAGCAGTACTTC.

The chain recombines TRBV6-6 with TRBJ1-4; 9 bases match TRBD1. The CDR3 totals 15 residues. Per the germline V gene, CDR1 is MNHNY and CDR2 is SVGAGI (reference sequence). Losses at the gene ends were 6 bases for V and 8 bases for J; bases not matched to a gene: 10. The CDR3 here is CASSRTGGFGEKLFF. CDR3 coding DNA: TGTGCCAGCAGCCGTACAGGGGGCTTTGGGGAAAAACTGTTTTTT.

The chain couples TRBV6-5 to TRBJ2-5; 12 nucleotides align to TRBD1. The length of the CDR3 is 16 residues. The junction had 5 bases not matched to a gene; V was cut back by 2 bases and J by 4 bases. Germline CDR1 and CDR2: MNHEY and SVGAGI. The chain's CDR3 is CASSYRDRGRGETQYF. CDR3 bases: TGTGCCAGCAGTTACCGGGACAGGGGGCGAGGAGAGACCCAGTACTTC.

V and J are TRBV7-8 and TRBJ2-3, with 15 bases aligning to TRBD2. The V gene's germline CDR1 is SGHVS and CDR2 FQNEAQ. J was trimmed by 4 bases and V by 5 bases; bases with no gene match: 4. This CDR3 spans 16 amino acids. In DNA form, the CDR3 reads TGTGCCAGCAGCGCCCGGACTAGCGGGGGGGCAGATACGCAGTATTTT. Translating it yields CASSARTSGGADTQYF.

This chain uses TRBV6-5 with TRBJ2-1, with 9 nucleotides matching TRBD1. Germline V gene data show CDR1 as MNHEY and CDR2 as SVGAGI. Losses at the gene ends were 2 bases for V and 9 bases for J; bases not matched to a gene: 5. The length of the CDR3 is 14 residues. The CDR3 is CASSYVSDRGEQFF. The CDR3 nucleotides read TGTGCCAGCAGTTACGTGTCGGACAGGGGTGAGCAGTTCTTC.

The DNA of the CDR3 is TGCGCCAGCAGCTTGTATTCGGGACAGGCGAACACCGGGGAGCTGTTTTTT. It codes for CASSLYSGQANTGELFF. The chain couples TRBV5-1 to TRBJ2-2, with 8 bases that match TRBD1. Germline CDR1 and CDR2: SGHRS and YFSETQ. The CDR3 length is 17 residues. Trimming took 1 base from V and 0 from J; bases not matched to a gene: 5.

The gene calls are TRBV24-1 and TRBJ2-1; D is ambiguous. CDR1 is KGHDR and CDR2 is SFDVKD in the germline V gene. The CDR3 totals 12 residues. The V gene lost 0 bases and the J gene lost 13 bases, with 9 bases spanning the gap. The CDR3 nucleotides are TGTGCCACCAGTGATTTGGCGTGGAGACAGTTCTTC. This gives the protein CATSDLAWRQFF.

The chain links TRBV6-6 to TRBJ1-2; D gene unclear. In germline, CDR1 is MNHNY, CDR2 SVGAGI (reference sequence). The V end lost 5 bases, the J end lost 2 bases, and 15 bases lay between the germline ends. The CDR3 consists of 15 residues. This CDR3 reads CASSPPGVGNYGYTF. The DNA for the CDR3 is TGTGCCAGCAGTCCCCCCGGGGTGGGAAACTATGGCTACACCTTC.

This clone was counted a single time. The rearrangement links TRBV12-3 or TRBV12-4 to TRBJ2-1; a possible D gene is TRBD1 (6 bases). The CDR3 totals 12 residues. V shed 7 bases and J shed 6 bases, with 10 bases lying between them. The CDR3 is CASKTRGNEQFF. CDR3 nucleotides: TGTGCCAGCAAAACCAGGGGCAATGAGCAGTTCTTC.

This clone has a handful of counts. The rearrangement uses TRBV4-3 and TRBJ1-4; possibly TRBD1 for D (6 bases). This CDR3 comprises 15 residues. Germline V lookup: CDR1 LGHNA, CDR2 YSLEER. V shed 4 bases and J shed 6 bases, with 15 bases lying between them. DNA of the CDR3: TGCGCCAGCAGCCCCTCCGGGACAAGCGATGAAAAACTGTTTTTT. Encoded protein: CASSPSGTSDEKLFF.

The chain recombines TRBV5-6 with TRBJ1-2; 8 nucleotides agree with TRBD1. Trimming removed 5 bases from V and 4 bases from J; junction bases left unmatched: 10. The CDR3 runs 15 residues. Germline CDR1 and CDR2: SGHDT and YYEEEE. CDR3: CASRSSGGAGYGYTF. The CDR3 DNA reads TGTGCCAGCAGATCCTCAGGGGGCGCAGGCTATGGCTACACCTTC.

CDR3: CASSQDGTRSYNEQFF. CDR3 DNA sequence: TGTGCCAGCAGCCAAGATGGGACTCGCTCCTACAATGAGCAGTTCTTC. The chain has TRBV4-2 and TRBJ2-1, with D possibly matching TRBD2 (6 bases). The CDR3 covers 16 residues. Trimming stripped 0 bases from V and 0 bases from J, with 9 bases between. From germline, CDR1 is LGHNA and CDR2 YNFKEQ.

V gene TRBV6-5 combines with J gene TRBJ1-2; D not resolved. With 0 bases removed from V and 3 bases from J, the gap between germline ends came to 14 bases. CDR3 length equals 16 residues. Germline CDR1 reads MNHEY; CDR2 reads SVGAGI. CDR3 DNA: TGTGCCAGCAGTTACTCGTATTCCAGGCGGGACTATGGCTACACCTTC. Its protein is CASSYSYSRRDYGYTF.

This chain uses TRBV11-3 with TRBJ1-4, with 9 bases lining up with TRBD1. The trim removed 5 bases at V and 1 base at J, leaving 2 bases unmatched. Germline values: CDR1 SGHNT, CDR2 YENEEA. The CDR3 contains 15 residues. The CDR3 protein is CASSKDRGTNEKLFF. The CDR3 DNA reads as TGTGCCAGCAGCAAGGACAGGGGAACTAATGAAAAACTGTTTTTT.

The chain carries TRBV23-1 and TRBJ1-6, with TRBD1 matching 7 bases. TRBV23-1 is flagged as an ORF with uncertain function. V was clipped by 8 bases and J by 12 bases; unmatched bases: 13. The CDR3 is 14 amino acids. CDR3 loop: CASRKRGGILPLHF. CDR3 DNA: TGCGCCAGCCGTAAGAGAGGGGGCATTTTACCCCTCCACTTT.